This TCR beta chain appears in the sequencing data of a study of regulatory T cells in long-lasting Graves disease. On the study more broadly: Antithyroid drugs had been taken under 3 months by newly diagnosed Graves' patients.

The CDR3 runs to 16 residues. Trimming removed 0 bases from V and 4 bases from J, with 15 bases in between. Germline V gene data show CDR1 as LGHDT and CDR2 as YNNKEL (reference sequence). Building of the TCR beta libraries involved iRepertoire HTBI primers and Arm-PCR of CDR3 regions. MiXCR, run by TCRdb on the multiplex PCR reads, gives a single entry per CDR3 protein. Here the sample spans roughly 560,000 distinct CDR3 sequences, 15% to 20% being singletons. The time point denotes: newly diagnosed GD, antithyroid drugs for less than 3 months. Scientists built the TCR library using RNA that was extracted from PBMCs. On this clonotype itself: What it recognizes is unknown. This may be a read error: a much more frequent sequence differs by one nucleotide.

Study-wide results and limits: The study examined only peripheral blood, not thyroid tissue.

These data are also associated with another study on T cells in Graves' hyperthyroidism and ophthalmopathy. That work states: Appearing also in blood were most of the thyroid clonotypes expanded above 0.001.

The TCR sequence derives from a woman aged 35-65 years with Graves disease. The source was peripheral blood mononuclear cells (PBMCs), collected at new diagnosis, from a patient treated with antithyroid drugs. J is TRBJ1-1 and V is TRBV3-1, with D uncertain. The CDR3 protein is CASSQDRRPMSTEAFF. CDR3 bases: TGTGCCAGCAGCCAAGATCGAAGGCCCATGAGCACTGAAGCTTTCTTT.